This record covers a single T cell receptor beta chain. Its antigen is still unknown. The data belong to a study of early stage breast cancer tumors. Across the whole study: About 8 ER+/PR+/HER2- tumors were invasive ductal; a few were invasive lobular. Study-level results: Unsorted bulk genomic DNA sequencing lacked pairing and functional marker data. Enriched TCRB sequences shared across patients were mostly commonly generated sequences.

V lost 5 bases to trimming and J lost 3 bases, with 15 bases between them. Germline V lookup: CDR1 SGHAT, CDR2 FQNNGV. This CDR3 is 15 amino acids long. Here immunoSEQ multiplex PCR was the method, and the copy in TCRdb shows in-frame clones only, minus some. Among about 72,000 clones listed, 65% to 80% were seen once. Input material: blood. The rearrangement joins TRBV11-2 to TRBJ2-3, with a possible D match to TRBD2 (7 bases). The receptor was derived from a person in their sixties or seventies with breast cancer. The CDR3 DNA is TGTGCCAGCAGCGTACGAGGGGGGGAAACAGATACGCAGTATTTT. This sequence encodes CASSVRGGETDTQYF.